Many counts were recorded for the clone carrying this TCR beta chain. Its antigen is not known. These data originate in a study of spatial heterogeneity in lung cancer. Findings and caveats of the study: Higher tumor mutation counts went along with higher counts of expanded intratumoral alpha and beta TCRs.

The CDR3 loop spans 15 amino acids. Germline V gene sequence: CDR1 MGHRA, CDR2 YSYEKL. Trimming took 0 bases from V and 7 from J, leaving 13 bases between them. Each CDR3 protein gets one entry after TCRdb re-called the 5' RACE reads with MiXCR. The table includes around 100,000 distinct CDR3 sequences, about 4.6% detected once. The time point: sample taken at primary tumor resection. 55 to 80 TRACERx patients with early, untreated non-small cell lung cancer donated samples. From tumor, nontumor lung or frozen PBMC, whole RNA was taken unsorted for sequencing. The chain carries TRBV4-1 and TRBJ1-5; no reliable D call. The specimen comprised lung tumor tissue, sampled at surgery. This TCR was sampled from a male donor with early-stage non-small cell lung cancer. CDR3 region: CASSQDVRGEQPQHF. The CDR3 DNA sequence: TGCGCCAGCAGCCAAGACGTCCGGGGAGAACAGCCCCAGCATTTT.